Listed below are T cell receptor beta chains from one sample, sequenced in a study of patients and donors after allogeneic stem cell transplantation. TCRdb re-called the RT-PCR reads through MiXCR, storing one row per CDR3 protein. This sample has over 150,000 distinct CDR3 sequences, with about 29% found just once. The sequencing sample was made of blood, either unsorted or a sorted T cell fraction (not recorded which). The receptors here all came from a human donor who was either an allogeneic HSCT recipient or a stem cell or donor lymphocyte infusion donor (not recorded which). It is not recorded whose cells these are; they may come from a transplant donor. Both conserved end residues are part of each CDR3. D genes are given only for firm matches. Part of the rows lack a size; the others show once, few, many or a class for expanded clones.

j_call	clone_size	d_call	v_call	cdr3_nt	cdr3_aa
TRBJ2-7	few	TRBD1	TRBV27	TGTGCCAGCAGTAGACAGGGCGGTTTCTACGAGCAGTACTTC	CASSRQGGFYEQYF
TRBJ2-5	few	TRBD1	TRBV20-1	TGCAGTGCTAGAGCCTGGGGACAGCGGCAAGAGACCCAGTACTTC	CSARAWGQRQETQYF
TRBJ2-3	.	.	TRBV20-1	TGCAGTGCCCCGGGACTCAAAAGCACAGATACGCAGTATTTT	CSAPGLKSTDTQYF
TRBJ1-2	many	.	TRBV12-3/TRBV12-4	TGTGCCAGCAGTCTACTACGGGACATCCGAAGCTATGGCTACACCTTC	CASSLLRDIRSYGYTF
TRBJ1-1	many	.	TRBV12-3/TRBV12-4	TGTGCCAGCAGTTTTTCAGGCCCTGAAGCTTTCTTT	CASSFSGPEAFF
TRBJ1-6	few	.	TRBV20-1	TGCAGTGCTAGAGAGACAGCGGATTCACCCCTCCACTTT	CSARETADSPLHF
TRBJ2-2	.	.	TRBV4-3	TGCGCCAGCAGCCAAGATCCGGCAGGGTCCGGGGAGCTGTTTTTT	CASSQDPAGSGELFF
TRBJ2-2	.	.	TRBV12-3/TRBV12-4	TGTGCCAGCACGGGACATGGGGGGACCGGGGAGCTGTTTTTT	CASTGHGGTGELFF
TRBJ2-3	once	.	TRBV30	TGTGCCTGGAGTGGTCTGCAAGATACGCAGTATTTT	CAWSGLQDTQYF
TRBJ2-5	.	.	TRBV11-1	TGTGCCAGCAGCTTTATCCCGTGGAGCGGGTACCAAGAGACCCAGTACTTC	CASSFIPWSGYQETQYF
TRBJ1-6	few	.	TRBV2	TGTGCCAGCAGTGAAGCGAGAGGCTCCTATAATTCACCCCTCCACTTT	CASSEARGSYNSPLHF
TRBJ2-5	few	TRBD2	TRBV4-3	TGCGCCAGCAGCCTACTAGCGGGAGCGAAAGAGACCCAGTACTTC	CASSLLAGAKETQYF
TRBJ1-3	.	.	TRBV5-5	TGTGCCAGCAGCCCAGGCTCTGGAAACACCATATATTTT	CASSPGSGNTIYF
TRBJ1-1	many	.	TRBV7-2	TGTGCCAGCAGCATTGGGACATTCGGACGTGAAGCTTTCTTT	CASSIGTFGREAFF
TRBJ2-3	few	.	TRBV20-1	TGCAGTGCTAGAACGGGACGCGGGGCAGATACGCAGTATTTT	CSARTGRGADTQYF
TRBJ2-2	.	TRBD2	TRBV4-2	TGTGCCAGCAACCCCGGGGAGGGAGGCACCGGGGAGCTGTTTTTT	CASNPGEGGTGELFF
TRBJ2-1	few	TRBD2	TRBV12-3/TRBV12-4	TGTGCCAGCAGTTTATGGACTAGCGGGATAAATGAGCAGTTCTTC	CASSLWTSGINEQFF
TRBJ2-7	.	.	TRBV21-1	TGTGCCAGCAGCAGGCTCTTCTCCTACGAGCAGTACTTC	CASSRLFSYEQYF
TRBJ1-5	.	.	TRBV6-2/TRBV6-3	TGTGCCAGCAGCCCTGGGTCAGGTGAGAGGCCCCAGCATTTT	CASSPGSGERPQHF
TRBJ2-1	few	.	TRBV14	TGTGCCAGCAGCCCAAGCAGCTCTAGATTGGATGAGCAGTTCTTC	CASSPSSSRLDEQFF
TRBJ2-7	.	TRBD2	TRBV10-3	TGTGCCATCAGTGAGTCGTTAACTAGCGGAGGAAGCTCCTACGAGCAGTACTTC	CAISESLTSGGSSYEQYF
TRBJ1-1	few	.	TRBV6-6	TGTGCCAGCAGCCTACCAGCAGGGAAGGGATCTGAAGCTTTCTTT	CASSLPAGKGSEAFF
TRBJ2-1	once	TRBD1	TRBV4-3	TGCGCCAGCAGCCGCACAGGGGCCTACAATGAGCAGTTCTTC	CASSRTGAYNEQFF
TRBJ2-1	.	.	TRBV7-7	TGTGCTAGCAGTCCAAGCGAGGTGGGCTCCTACAATGAGCAGTTCTTC	CASSPSEVGSYNEQFF
TRBJ2-3	few	TRBD1	TRBV2	TGTGCCAGCAGTGGGGACAGGGCCACAGATACGCAGTATTTT	CASSGDRATDTQYF
TRBJ2-2	.	.	TRBV12-3/TRBV12-4	TGTGCCAGCAGTTCGGGAGCTACCGGGGGGGAGCTGTTTTTT	CASSSGATGGELFF
TRBJ1-1	.	TRBD1	TRBV5-1	TGCGCCAGCAGCTGGACAGGGATCACTGAAGCTTTCTTT	CASSWTGITEAFF